Each of the 14 T cell receptor beta chains below was sequenced from the same sample in a study of identical twins. A single record per CDR3 protein comes from TCRdb applying MiXCR to the 5' RACE reads. The sample shows about 660,000 distinct CDR3 sequences, more than 6.5% of them seen only once. Another study also made use of these data, one on yellow fever vaccine responses in identical twins.

Sequenced: PBMCs. These TCRs come from a woman between 18 and 29 years old in good health.

The chain links TRBV6-5 to TRBJ2-3; TRBD1 matches 7 bases. The CDR3 totals 16 residues. V shed 2 bases and J 3 bases; nucleotides not matched to a gene: 8. CDR1 MNHEY and CDR2 SVGAGI come from the germline V gene. Here the CDR3 reads CASSYTGARATDTQYF. In DNA form, the CDR3 reads TGTGCCAGCAGTTACACAGGGGCCAGGGCTACAGATACGCAGTATTTT.

The chain recombines TRBV19 with TRBJ2-1; D may be TRBD1 (6 bases). V lost 3 bases to trimming and J lost 15 bases, with 15 bases between them. Germline loops: CDR1 LNHDA, CDR2 SQIVND (reference sequence). The CDR3 spans 12 residues. CDR3 DNA sequence: TGTGCCAGTAGTATTATCGCAGGGGAGTTGTTCTTC. Translated: CASSIIAGELFF. Drawing the rest from reference TRBV19 and TRBJ2-1, the complete variable domain is DGGITQSPKYLFRKEGQNVTLSCEQNLNHDAMYWYRQDPGQGLRLIYYSQIVNDFQKGDIAEGYSVSREKKESFPLTVTSAQKNPTAFYLCASSIIAGELFFGPGTRLTVL.

This clonotype was counted between two and nine times. This rearrangement joins TRBV7-2 to TRBJ2-7, with TRBD2 as a possible D gene (5 bases). CDR1 SGHTA and CDR2 FQGNSA come from the germline V gene. The V end lost 6 bases, the J end lost 2 bases, and 11 bases lay between the germline ends. This CDR3 region has 13 residues. The DNA of the CDR3 is TGTGCCAGCAGGTTTCCGGGAACCTACGAGCAGTACTTC. Encoded protein: CASRFPGTYEQYF.

This clonotype was counted only a few times. The chain carries TRBV4-3 and TRBJ2-1, with 8 bases identical to TRBD2. The V and J ends lost 0 bases and 1 base, in that order; junction bases with no gene match: 5. CDR3 length: 17 residues. CDR1 LGHNA and CDR2 YSLEER come from the germline V gene. CDR3 DNA sequence: TGCGCCAGCAGCCAAGATTCCAGCGGGGGATCCTACAATGAGCAGTTCTTC. It encodes CASSQDSSGGSYNEQFF.

This clonotype was observed a handful of times. The CDR3 DNA sequence: TGTGCCAGCAGTTTGGCGGCAGGGTCGGGCGAGCAGTACTTC. Amino acids: CASSLAAGSGEQYF. The chain is built from TRBV27 and TRBJ2-7; a possible D gene is TRBD1 (5 bases). V lost 3 bases and J 6 bases, leaving 15 bases between the germline ends. Germline values: CDR1 MNHEY, CDR2 SMNVEV (reference sequence). The CDR3 covers 14 residues.

This clonotype was picked up many times. CDR3 protein: CASSESHNTANTGELFF. The CDR3 DNA sequence: TGTGCCAGCAGTGAATCTCACAACACCGCGAACACCGGGGAGCTGTTTTTT. V gene TRBV2 combines with J gene TRBJ2-2; no definite D call. Germline assignment: CDR1 SNHLY and CDR2 FYNNEI. The CDR3 extends over 17 amino acids. Trimming removed 2 bases at V and 0 bases at J, with 13 bases between.

This clonotype was picked up many times. This rearrangement joins TRBV5-1 to TRBJ2-7; weak D call: TRBD1 (7 bases). V was cut by 4 bases and J by 1 base, with 12 bases left in between. The CDR3 has 14 residues. CDR1 and CDR2 from the germline V gene are SGHRS and YFSETQ. The CDR3 region is CASSPQGGSYEQYF. As DNA, the CDR3 is TGCGCCAGCAGCCCGCAGGGGGGATCCTACGAGCAGTACTTC. Complete variable domain (other parts from reference TRBV5-1 and TRBJ2-7): KAGVTQTPRYLIKTRGQQVTLSCSPISGHRSVSWYQQTPGQGLQFLFEYFSETQRNKGNFPGRFSGRQFSNSRSEMNVSTLELGDSALYLCASSPQGGSYEQYFGPGTRLTVT.

This chain links TRBV7-9 with TRBJ2-1; 8 positions match TRBD2. There are 17 residues in the CDR3. The V gene end was trimmed by 0 bases and the J gene end by 4 bases; junction bases not matched to a gene: 8. CDR1 is SEHNR, CDR2 FQNEAQ, per germline (reference sequence). The CDR3 DNA reads TGTGCCAGCAGCTTAGCGCGTACTAGCGGAGCTTACAATGAGCAGTTCTTC. It encodes CASSLARTSGAYNEQFF.

This chain uses TRBV12-3 or TRBV12-4 with TRBJ2-1, with TRBD2 as a possible D gene (6 bases). The V and J ends lost 7 bases and 5 bases respectively, with 15 bases between them. CDR3 length equals 14 residues. CDR3 nucleotide sequence: TGTGCCAGCACCGAATTTTGGGGGGACAATGAGCAGTTCTTC. Its translation: CASTEFWGDNEQFF.

For this clonotype: This sequence may be a read error, since a much larger clone differs from it by one base. The V and J genes are TRBV29-1 and TRBJ2-7; D possibly matches TRBD1 or TRBD2 (5 bases each). The length of the CDR3 is 16 residues. CDR1 and CDR2 from the germline V gene are SQVTM and ANQGSEA. The V end lost 3 bases, the J end lost 3 bases, and 21 bases lay between the germline ends. CDR3 sequence reads: CSVDTTGTASFYEQYF. The CDR3 nucleotides are TGCAGCGTTGATACGACTGGGACGGCGAGCTTCTACGAGCAGTACTTC.

This chain uses TRBV12-3 or TRBV12-4 with TRBJ2-7; weak D call: TRBD2 (6 bases). The CDR3 totals 14 residues. Deletions cut 2 bases from V and 5 bases from J, with 13 bases between. The CDR3 sequence: CASSLSGEEDEQYF. The DNA for the CDR3 is TGTGCCAGCAGTTTAAGTGGGGAGGAGGACGAGCAGTACTTC.

In its sample, this clonotype was seen many times. The rearrangement links TRBV5-1 to TRBJ2-7; D ambiguous. The CDR3 sequence is 14 residues long. Germline lookup yields CDR1 SGHRS and CDR2 YFSETQ. Deletions cut 0 bases from V and 0 bases from J, with 7 bases between. The CDR3 is CASSLEPVSYEQYF. In DNA, the CDR3 is TGCGCCAGCAGCTTGGAGCCAGTCTCCTACGAGCAGTACTTC.

The rearrangement links TRBV6-1 to TRBJ1-3; weak D call: TRBD1 (5 bases). Deletions cut 10 bases from V and 0 bases from J, with 19 bases between. Germline CDR1 reads MNHNS; CDR2 reads SASEGT. This CDR3 is 16 amino acids long. The CDR3, as DNA: TGTGCCACCAGGGTGGGCGCGGGGCTCTCTGGAAACACCATATATTTT. It yields the protein CATRVGAGLSGNTIYF.

This clonotype was picked up a small number of times. The chain carries TRBV4-3 and TRBJ2-1; 12 nucleotides align to TRBD2. The CDR3 sequence is 17 residues long. Germline V gene data show CDR1 as LGHNA and CDR2 as YSLEER. V trimming: 1 base; J trimming: 9 bases; junction bases outside the gene matches: 10. The CDR3 reads CASSQVRASGRAGEQFF. CDR3 sequence (DNA): TGCGCCAGCAGCCAAGTGAGGGCTAGCGGGAGGGCCGGTGAGCAGTTCTTC.